The T cell receptor (beta chain) under discussion was sequenced for a study of control samples from healthy donors and cancer patients. Germline V gene sequence: CDR1 LNHNV, CDR2 YYDKDF (reference sequence). This CDR3 region has 15 residues. V was pared by 5 bases and J by 8 bases, with 10 bases of the junction left unmatched. Repertoires were generated with immunoSEQ multiplex PCR, while TCRdb's copy carries only in-frame clones and drops some. The sample contains about 51,000 clones, 85% to 90% of which appear only once. Specimen: PBMCs. The chain employs TRBV15 and TRBJ2-1; 9 nucleotides line up with TRBD1. The sequence came from a man aged 45-65 years with head and neck cancer. CDR3 bases: TGTGCCACCAGCGGAGGACAGGGGACCACCTATGAGCAGTTCTTC. Amino acids: CATSGGQGTTYEQFF. The full variable domain, with the rest looked up from reference TRBV15 and TRBJ2-1, is DAMVIQNPRYQVTQFGKPVTLSCSQTLNHNVMYWYQQKSSQAPKLLFHYYDKDFNNEADTPDNFQSRRPNTSFCFLDIRSPGLGDTAMYLCATSGGQGTTYEQFFGPGTRLTVL.